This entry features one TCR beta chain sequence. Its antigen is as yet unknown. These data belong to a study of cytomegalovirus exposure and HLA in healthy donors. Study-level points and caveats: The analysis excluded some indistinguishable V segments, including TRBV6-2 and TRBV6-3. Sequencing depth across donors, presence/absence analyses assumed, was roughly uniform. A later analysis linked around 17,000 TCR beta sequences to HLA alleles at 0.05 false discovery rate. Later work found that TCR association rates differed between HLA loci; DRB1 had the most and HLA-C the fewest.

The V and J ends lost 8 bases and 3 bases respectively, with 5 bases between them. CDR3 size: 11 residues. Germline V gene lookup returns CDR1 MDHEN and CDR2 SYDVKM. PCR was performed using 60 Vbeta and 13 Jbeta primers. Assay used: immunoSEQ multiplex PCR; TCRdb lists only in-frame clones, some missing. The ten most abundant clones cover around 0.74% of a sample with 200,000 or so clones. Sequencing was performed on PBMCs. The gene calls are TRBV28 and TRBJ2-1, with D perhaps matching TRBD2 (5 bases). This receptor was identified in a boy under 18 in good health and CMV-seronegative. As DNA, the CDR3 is TGTGCCAGCCGGGACTACAATGAGCAGTTCTTC. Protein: CASRDYNEQFF.